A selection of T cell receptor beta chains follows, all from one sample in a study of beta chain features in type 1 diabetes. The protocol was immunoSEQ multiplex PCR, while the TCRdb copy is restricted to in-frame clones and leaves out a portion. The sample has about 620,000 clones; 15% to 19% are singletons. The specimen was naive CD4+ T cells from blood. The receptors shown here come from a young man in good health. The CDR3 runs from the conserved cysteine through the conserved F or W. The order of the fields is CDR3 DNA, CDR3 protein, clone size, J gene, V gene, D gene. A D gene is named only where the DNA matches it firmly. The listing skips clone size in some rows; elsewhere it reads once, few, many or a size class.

CDR3 DNA: TGCGCCAGCAGTCAAAATAGGGAACTGATGTCGGAGACCCAGTACTTC
CDR3 protein: CASSQNRELMSETQYF
clone size: few
J gene: TRBJ2-5
V gene: TRBV23-1
D gene: NA

CDR3 DNA: TGTGCCAGCAGCTTAGCAGGGGCAGATACGCAGTATTTT
CDR3 protein: CASSLAGADTQYF
clone size: NA
J gene: TRBJ2-3
V gene: TRBV11-2
D gene: NA

CDR3 DNA: TGTGCCAGCAGCTTAGCGGGGACAGGGTTCTACGAGCAGTACTTC
CDR3 protein: CASSLAGTGFYEQYF
clone size: few
J gene: TRBJ2-7
V gene: TRBV7-2
D gene: TRBD1

CDR3 DNA: TGTGCCAGCAGCTTGGGACTGAACTATGGCTACACCTTC
CDR3 protein: CASSLGLNYGYTF
clone size: NA
J gene: TRBJ1-2
V gene: TRBV7-3
D gene: NA

CDR3 DNA: TGTGCCAGCTCACCGCCCACTGTACAGGGGGCGCTAAGCCAGCCCCAGCATTTT
CDR3 protein: CASSPPTVQGALSQPQHF
clone size: NA
J gene: TRBJ1-5
V gene: TRBV18
D gene: TRBD1

CDR3 DNA: TGTGCCAGCAGCTTAGGGGAGTTCGAGAGACACCTCCAAGAGACCCAGTACTTC
CDR3 protein: CASSLGEFERHLQETQYF
clone size: NA
J gene: TRBJ2-5
V gene: TRBV7-2
D gene: NA

CDR3 DNA: TGTGCCAGCGGCGAGAGGACACTCAATGAGCAGTTCTTC
CDR3 protein: CASGERTLNEQFF
clone size: NA
J gene: TRBJ2-1
V gene: TRBV9
D gene: NA

CDR3 DNA: TGTGCCAGCAGCCTCCTGACAGGGGGCGCGGAGTATTTT
CDR3 protein: CASSLLTGGAEYF
clone size: many
J gene: TRBJ2-3
V gene: TRBV2
D gene: TRBD1

CDR3 DNA: TGTGCCAGCAGTGTTGGCAGGGGGGAAGCTTTCTTT
CDR3 protein: CASSVGRGEAFF
clone size: NA
J gene: TRBJ1-1
V gene: TRBV2
D gene: TRBD1

CDR3 DNA: TGTGCCAGCAGCCAGCAGGTCCCGAGCCTAGTCGTCTCTGGAAACACCATATATTTT
CDR3 protein: CASSQQVPSLVVSGNTIYF
clone size: NA
J gene: TRBJ1-3
V gene: TRBV7-2
D gene: NA

CDR3 DNA: TGTGCCAGCAGTTTACCGGGACAGGGACTGAGTGAGCAGTACTTC
CDR3 protein: CASSLPGQGLSEQYF
clone size: NA
J gene: TRBJ2-7
V gene: TRBV27
D gene: TRBD1

CDR3 DNA: TGCAGTGCTATTGGAAACACCATATATTTT
CDR3 protein: CSAIGNTIYF
clone size: few
J gene: TRBJ1-3
V gene: TRBV20-1
D gene: NA

CDR3 DNA: TGTGCCACCAGCAGAGTGACAGGTGACGAGGAAAACTATGGCTACACCTTC
CDR3 protein: CATSRVTGDEENYGYTF
clone size: few
J gene: TRBJ1-2
V gene: TRBV15
D gene: NA

CDR3 DNA: TGTGCCAGCAGTCTAACCCGGACAGGGCTGTATAGCAATCAGCCCCAGCATTTT
CDR3 protein: CASSLTRTGLYSNQPQHF
clone size: NA
J gene: TRBJ1-5
V gene: TRBV27
D gene: TRBD1

CDR3 DNA: TGTGCCAGCAGCTTAGACAGGGGTAGGAACACTGAAGCTTTCTTT
CDR3 protein: CASSLDRGRNTEAFF
clone size: NA
J gene: TRBJ1-1
V gene: TRBV7-2
D gene: TRBD1

CDR3 DNA: TGTGCCAGCAGCTTAGTAGGCAGGATTCACGGCTACACCTTC
CDR3 protein: CASSLVGRIHGYTF
clone size: NA
J gene: TRBJ1-2
V gene: TRBV7-2
D gene: NA

CDR3 DNA: TGTGCCAGCTCACCAGTCGACCTGAACACTGAAGCTTTCTTT
CDR3 protein: CASSPVDLNTEAFF
clone size: NA
J gene: TRBJ1-1
V gene: TRBV18
D gene: NA

CDR3 DNA: TGTGCCAGCAGCCAACAGTTCTTC
CDR3 protein: CASSQQFF
clone size: NA
J gene: TRBJ2-1
V gene: TRBV4-2
D gene: NA

CDR3 DNA: TGTGCCAGCTCTCCTGAGGGTGGCTATGGCTACACCTTC
CDR3 protein: CASSPEGGYGYTF
clone size: NA
J gene: TRBJ1-2
V gene: TRBV11-2
D gene: NA

CDR3 DNA: TGTGCCAGCAGCCAAGTGGGCGGGATGTTAAGGGAGACCCAGTACTTC
CDR3 protein: CASSQVGGMLRETQYF
clone size: few
J gene: TRBJ2-5
V gene: TRBV14
D gene: NA

CDR3 DNA: TGTGCCAGCAGCTACCGACAGAGGGAAAGTGAAGCTTTCTTT
CDR3 protein: CASSYRQRESEAFF
clone size: NA
J gene: TRBJ1-1
V gene: TRBV7-2
D gene: NA

CDR3 DNA: TGTGCCAGCAGCCTTCTTTCGGCTTCTAATGAAAAACTGTTTTTT
CDR3 protein: CASSLLSASNEKLFF
clone size: NA
J gene: TRBJ1-4
V gene: TRBV7-9
D gene: NA

CDR3 DNA: TGTGCCAGCAGCGTAGTTGGGCCCGGGGCCAACGTCCTGACTTTC
CDR3 protein: CASSVVGPGANVLTF
clone size: NA
J gene: TRBJ2-6
V gene: TRBV9
D gene: NA

CDR3 DNA: TGTGCCAGCAGCCCGACTAGCGCGCGGGGTAGTGAGCAGTTCTTC
CDR3 protein: CASSPTSARGSEQFF
clone size: NA
J gene: TRBJ2-1
V gene: TRBV2
D gene: TRBD2

CDR3 DNA: TGTGCCAGCAGTTCCGGACAGTCAGATACGCAGTATTTT
CDR3 protein: CASSSGQSDTQYF
clone size: few
J gene: TRBJ2-3
V gene: TRBV28
D gene: NA

CDR3 DNA: TGTGCCAGCAGCTCTGGGGGGGCTCCCACAGATACGCAGTATTTT
CDR3 protein: CASSSGGAPTDTQYF
clone size: NA
J gene: TRBJ2-3
V gene: TRBV7-6
D gene: NA

CDR3 DNA: TGTGCCAGCAGCCACCCCGGCGAGGGACACTATGGCTACACCTTC
CDR3 protein: CASSHPGEGHYGYTF
clone size: NA
J gene: TRBJ1-2
V gene: TRBV4-2
D gene: NA

CDR3 DNA: TGTGCCAGCAGGGTTGGGACGGAGACGCAGTATTTT
CDR3 protein: CASRVGTETQYF
clone size: few
J gene: TRBJ2-3
V gene: TRBV7-2
D gene: NA

CDR3 DNA: TGTGCCAGCAGCTTTGGCCCAACTAATGAAAAACTGTTTTTT
CDR3 protein: CASSFGPTNEKLFF
clone size: few
J gene: TRBJ1-4
V gene: TRBV7-2
D gene: NA

CDR3 DNA: TGTGCCAGCAGTTACCCCCCGGGAAGGGAGGGGCCCCAGCATTTT
CDR3 protein: CASSYPPGREGPQHF
clone size: NA
J gene: TRBJ1-5
V gene: TRBV6-6
D gene: NA

CDR3 DNA: TGCGCCAGCAGCTTAGCGGGAGACACCGGGGAGCTGTTTTTT
CDR3 protein: CASSLAGDTGELFF
clone size: few
J gene: TRBJ2-2
V gene: TRBV5-1
D gene: TRBD2

CDR3 DNA: TGTGCCAGCAGCTTCGTCGGCGGCAACTCTGGGGCCAACGTCCTGACTTTC
CDR3 protein: CASSFVGGNSGANVLTF
clone size: few
J gene: TRBJ2-6
V gene: TRBV7-2
D gene: NA

CDR3 DNA: TGCGCCAGCAGCTACTCTAGTTCAGCGACAGATACGCAGTATTTT
CDR3 protein: CASSYSSSATDTQYF
clone size: few
J gene: TRBJ2-3
V gene: TRBV5-1
D gene: NA

CDR3 DNA: TGTGCCAGTAGTATAGATCAGGGTCGGTACAATGAGCAGTTCTTC
CDR3 protein: CASSIDQGRYNEQFF
clone size: few
J gene: TRBJ2-1
V gene: TRBV19
D gene: NA

CDR3 DNA: TGTGCCAGCAGCTTAGTGGGAGGACTAGCTCACGCCGAGCAGTACTTC
CDR3 protein: CASSLVGGLAHAEQYF
clone size: NA
J gene: TRBJ2-7
V gene: TRBV7-9
D gene: TRBD2

CDR3 DNA: TGTGCCAGCAGTTCAAGAGCCTCTGGGGCCAACGTCCTGACTTTC
CDR3 protein: CASSSRASGANVLTF
clone size: few
J gene: TRBJ2-6
V gene: TRBV28
D gene: NA

CDR3 DNA: TGCAGCGTTGAGCGGGGGCACGTGAATGAGCAGTTCTTC
CDR3 protein: CSVERGHVNEQFF
clone size: few
J gene: TRBJ2-1
V gene: TRBV29-1
D gene: NA

CDR3 DNA: TGTGCCAGCTCACAGGGCACCGCGGAGCCCCAGCATTTT
CDR3 protein: CASSQGTAEPQHF
clone size: NA
J gene: TRBJ1-5
V gene: TRBV18
D gene: NA

CDR3 DNA: TGTGCCAGCAGTGAGTCTAGCGGGAGTGGGAATACGCAGTATTTT
CDR3 protein: CASSESSGSGNTQYF
clone size: few
J gene: TRBJ2-3
V gene: TRBV6-4
D gene: TRBD2

CDR3 DNA: TGTGCCAGCAGTGCCGCCCGACAGGGGCCGGGCAATCAGCCCCAGCATTTT
CDR3 protein: CASSAARQGPGNQPQHF
clone size: few
J gene: TRBJ1-5
V gene: TRBV28
D gene: TRBD1

CDR3 DNA: TGTGCCAGCTCAAAACGGGGGACAGAAAGACGCACAGATACGCAGTATTTT
CDR3 protein: CASSKRGTERRTDTQYF
clone size: few
J gene: TRBJ2-3
V gene: TRBV18
D gene: NA

CDR3 DNA: TGCGCCAGCAGCCACGGAAGGACTAGCGGTGGGGAGACCCAGTACTTC
CDR3 protein: CASSHGRTSGGETQYF
clone size: few
J gene: TRBJ2-5
V gene: TRBV4-1
D gene: TRBD2

CDR3 DNA: TGTGCCAGCAGCGACTCCAGTGGGGTCGAGCAGTACTTC
CDR3 protein: CASSDSSGVEQYF
clone size: NA
J gene: TRBJ2-7
V gene: TRBV11-3
D gene: NA

CDR3 DNA: TGTGCCAGCAGCCCTGGTCTAGGGCGGGTCGGGGAGCTGTTTTTT
CDR3 protein: CASSPGLGRVGELFF
clone size: NA
J gene: TRBJ2-2
V gene: TRBV28
D gene: NA

CDR3 DNA: TGTGCCACCCGGACTAGCGGGACCTACAATGAGCAGTTCTTC
CDR3 protein: CATRTSGTYNEQFF
clone size: NA
J gene: TRBJ2-1
V gene: TRBV19
D gene: TRBD2

CDR3 DNA: TGTGCCAGCAGCGTAGACCACTCTGGGGCCAACGTCCTGACTTTC
CDR3 protein: CASSVDHSGANVLTF
clone size: NA
J gene: TRBJ2-6
V gene: TRBV9
D gene: NA

CDR3 DNA: TGTGCCAGCAGCTTAGAGCGCAGGGAGACCCAGTACTTC
CDR3 protein: CASSLERRETQYF
clone size: NA
J gene: TRBJ2-5
V gene: TRBV7-2
D gene: NA

CDR3 DNA: TGTGCCATCAGTGAGGCGGGGGCAAGAGAGCAGTTCTTC
CDR3 protein: CAISEAGAREQFF
clone size: few
J gene: TRBJ2-1
V gene: TRBV10-3
D gene: NA